This section outlines one T cell receptor (beta chain) sequence together with its context. These data originate in a study of blood T cell repertoires in COVID-19. TCRdb's copy holds only in-frame clones and misses some; the assay was immunoSEQ multiplex PCR. Of about 190,000 clones listed, 88% were seen once; the top ten hold under 5%. The germline CDR1 and CDR2 sequences are SGHDN and FVKESK. V was pared by 5 bases and J by 8 bases, with 16 bases between. CDR3 length: 14 residues. The J gene is TRBJ2-1, the V gene TRBV14, with a tentative D call TRBD1 (6 bases). This sequence originates from a human donor in a cohort sampled during active COVID-19. The sequenced material came from peripheral blood. CDR3 sequence: CASSLQGNPHEQFF. CDR3 DNA sequence: TGTGCCAGCAGCTTACAGGGTAATCCCCATGAGCAGTTCTTC.